Listed below are T cell receptor beta chains from one sample, sequenced in a study of T cells after somatic rescue of genetic block. Sequencing was performed with immunoSEQ multiplex PCR; in TCRdb, only in-frame clones are kept and a portion is missing. The sample has 85,000 to 100,000 clones, about 90% seen once; the top ten hold roughly 1.7%. Sequenced: peripheral blood mononuclear cells (PBMCs). Receptor source: a woman aged 18-29 years. Each CDR3 is given with its conserved first and last residue. The D gene is left open where the match is weak. Part of the rows lack a size; the others show once, few, many or a class for expanded clones.

j_gene,v_gene,d_gene,abundance,CDR3nt,CDR3aa
TRBJ1-5,TRBV25-1,.,.,TGTGCCAGCAGTGAAGGGGGGCGCAATCAGCCCCAGCATTTT,CASSEGGRNQPQHF
TRBJ1-2,TRBV7-9,.,.,TGTGCCAGCAGCCAGGGGCCCCTACGAAATAACTATGGCTACACCTTC,CASSQGPLRNNYGYTF
TRBJ1-2,TRBV19,.,.,TGTGCCAGTACCCCACCACGGGGGGGCTACACCTTC,CASTPPRGGYTF
TRBJ2-2,TRBV19,.,.,TGTGCCAGTAGCCAAGGGGGAGGCGCCGGGGAGCTGTTTTTT,CASSQGGGAGELFF
TRBJ1-2,TRBV18,.,.,TGTGCCAGCTCACCGTCAGGACAGTCCGGTAGCTACACCTTC,CASSPSGQSGSYTF
TRBJ1-5,TRBV19,TRBD1,.,TGTGCCAGTAGTACCCCAAACAGGGGGCATCAGCCCCAGCATTTT,CASSTPNRGHQPQHF
TRBJ2-2,TRBV10-3,.,.,TGTGCCATCAGTGAGCCGGGAAAGAAAACCGGGGAGCTGTTTTTT,CAISEPGKKTGELFF
TRBJ1-5,TRBV19,.,.,TGTGCCAGTAGTAGCCTGGGGGCAGGCCTCAATCAGCCCCAGCATTTT,CASSSLGAGLNQPQHF
TRBJ1-5,TRBV6-1,.,.,TGTGCCAGCAGTGGCGGCAGTAGTAATCAGCCCCAGCATTTT,CASSGGSSNQPQHF
TRBJ1-2,TRBV6-1,.,.,TGTGCCAGCAGTGAAGTATGGGGGGGCGCCTATGGCTACACCTTC,CASSEVWGGAYGYTF
TRBJ2-7,TRBV30,.,.,TGTGCCTGGACCCCCCAGGGCCACGAGCAGTACTTC,CAWTPQGHEQYF
TRBJ1-5,TRBV19,.,.,TGTGCCAGTAATACCGTAAGGAATAGCAATCAGCCCCAGCATTTT,CASNTVRNSNQPQHF
TRBJ1-1,TRBV7-7,.,once,TGTGCTAGCAGCTTAGATCCGGGACACCCGAACACTGAAGCTTTCTTT,CASSLDPGHPNTEAFF
TRBJ2-7,TRBV27,.,once,TGTGCCAGCAGTTGGGTAAACTCGAGGGAACCCTACGAGCAGTACTTC,CASSWVNSREPYEQYF
TRBJ2-2,TRBV29-1,.,.,TGCAGCGTTTGGGGGCCGGACACCGGGGAGCTGTTTTTT,CSVWGPDTGELFF
TRBJ1-2,TRBV5-1,TRBD1,.,TGCGCCAGCAGCTTTATGACAGGGACTAACTATGGCTACACCTTC,CASSFMTGTNYGYTF
TRBJ2-1,TRBV2,.,.,TGTGCCAGCAGTGAGGAAGAGAGCTCCTACAATGAGCAGTTCTTC,CASSEEESSYNEQFF
TRBJ2-1,TRBV4-2,TRBD2,.,TGTGCCAGCAGCCCCCGCACTAGCGGGAGTTACAATGAGCAGTTCTTC,CASSPRTSGSYNEQFF
TRBJ1-1,TRBV10-3,.,few,TGTGCCATCAGGGCGGAAAACACTGAAGCTTTCTTT,CAIRAENTEAFF
TRBJ2-3,TRBV2,TRBD2,.,TGTGCCAGCAGGGTGCTAGCGGGAGGTGAGGACACAGATACGCAGTATTTT,CASRVLAGGEDTDTQYF
TRBJ2-7,TRBV10-3,TRBD1,.,TGTGCCGTTCTCACGACAGGGCCCTACGAGCAGTACTTC,CAVLTTGPYEQYF
TRBJ2-3,TRBV30,TRBD2,.,TGTGCCTGGAGTGTCCTTCGGACTAGCGGGATAGAGGATACGCAGTATTTT,CAWSVLRTSGIEDTQYF
TRBJ2-1,TRBV19,.,.,TGTGCCAGTAGTCGCACACCAATCGGATTCAATGAGCAGTTCTTC,CASSRTPIGFNEQFF
TRBJ1-2,TRBV28,TRBD1,.,TGTGCCTTCAGGGACAGAACAAACTATGGCTACACCTTC,CAFRDRTNYGYTF
TRBJ2-7,TRBV7-9,.,.,TGTGCCAGCAGCTCCCCGGCCTACGAGCAGTACTTC,CASSSPAYEQYF
TRBJ2-1,TRBV7-3,.,few,TGTGCCAGCAGCTTACGCGGCAATGAGCAGTTCTTC,CASSLRGNEQFF
TRBJ2-7,TRBV14,.,.,TGTGCCAGCAGCCCAAACCGATACGAGCAGTACTTC,CASSPNRYEQYF
TRBJ1-2,TRBV30,.,few,TGTGCCTGGAGGGGTGCAGAAAATGGCTACACCTTC,CAWRGAENGYTF
TRBJ1-1,TRBV5-1,.,.,TGCGCCAGCAGCTTTCGGTCGGGACACCCGAACACTGAAGCTTTCTTT,CASSFRSGHPNTEAFF
TRBJ1-2,TRBV5-6,TRBD1,.,TGTGCCAGCAGCTTGAGGGGTGGACAGGATTATTATGGCTACACCTTC,CASSLRGGQDYYGYTF
TRBJ1-2,TRBV27,.,.,TGTGCCAGCAGTCAACAGGGACGTAACTATGGCTACACCTTC,CASSQQGRNYGYTF
TRBJ2-7,TRBV1,.,.,TGCACCAGCAGCCAAGAAGGGGGGAGGCCCTCCTACGAGCAGTACTTC,CTSSQEGGRPSYEQYF
TRBJ1-1,TRBV27,.,.,TGTGCCAGCAGTTTAAGGGGGACTGAAGCTTTCTTT,CASSLRGTEAFF
TRBJ2-7,TRBV28,.,.,TGTGCCAGCAGTTTGGTCCTGGACGAGCAGTACTTC,CASSLVLDEQYF
TRBJ1-5,TRBV28,.,.,TGTGCCAGCAGTTTATATCGTCAGCCCCAGCATTTT,CASSLYRQPQHF
TRBJ2-1,TRBV18,TRBD2,.,TGTGCCAGCTCACCCTTGAGCGGGAGAGTTGGTGAGCAGTTCTTC,CASSPLSGRVGEQFF
TRBJ1-5,TRBV28,.,.,TGTGCCAGCAGTCTCGTGAGGTGGGGCCAGCATTTT,CASSLVRWGQHF
TRBJ2-1,TRBV29-1,TRBD2,.,TGCAGCGTTGAAGGGGTAGCGGGTGCCTACAATGAGCAGTTCTTC,CSVEGVAGAYNEQFF
TRBJ1-1,TRBV11-2,.,.,TGTGCCAGCAGCTGGGGGAACACTGAAGCTTTCTTT,CASSWGNTEAFF
TRBJ2-1,TRBV10-1,TRBD2,.,TGCGCCAGCAGTGCGGGACTAGCGGGACCTTCCTACAATGAGCAGTTCTTC,CASSAGLAGPSYNEQFF
TRBJ2-1,TRBV7-9,.,.,TGTGCCAGCAGCTCCTTTGCGGGGAGCTCCTACAATGAGCAGTTCTTC,CASSSFAGSSYNEQFF
TRBJ1-4,TRBV5-1,TRBD1,.,TGCGCCAGCAGCTTGAGACAAGGCAGACAGGGGAATGAAAAACTGTTTTTT,CASSLRQGRQGNEKLFF
TRBJ1-5,TRBV6-1,TRBD1,many,TGTGCCAGCAGTGAAGGGACAGGGGGCGTTCAGCCCCAGCATTTT,CASSEGTGGVQPQHF